The 14 T cell receptor beta chains listed next were all sequenced from one sample in a study of cytomegalovirus exposure and HLA in healthy donors. The study ran its PCR with 60 Vbeta and 13 Jbeta primers. The repertoire was sequenced with immunoSEQ multiplex PCR; TCRdb's copy has only in-frame clones and lacks some. Among some 170,000 clones listed, around 81% were seen once. The sample taken for sequencing was PBMCs. These receptors were obtained from a woman between 18 and 29 years old in good health and CMV-seropositive.

The V gene is TRBV7-2, the J gene TRBJ2-1, with D tentatively TRBD2 (6 bases). V was clipped by 5 bases and J by 3 bases, with 17 bases between them. Looked up from germline, CDR1 is SGHTA and CDR2 is FQGNSA. CDR3 size: 16 residues. This CDR3 reads CASSPSSAGHYNEQFF. CDR3 sequence (DNA): TGTGCCAGCAGCCCCTCCAGCGCGGGGCACTACAATGAGCAGTTCTTC.

The rearrangement links TRBV6-6 to TRBJ1-5, with D maybe TRBD1 (5 bases). The CDR3 length is 14 residues. Trimming removed 2 bases at V and 4 bases at J, with 9 bases between. From germline, CDR1 is MNHNY and CDR2 SVGAGI (reference sequence). Here the CDR3 DNA reads TGTGCCAGCAGTTACGTCGGGGGGAATCAGCCCCAGCATTTT. Residues: CASSYVGGNQPQHF.

The CDR3 sequence is CASSFYSIQETQYF. CDR3 nucleotides: TGTGCCAGCAGCTTTTACTCGATACAAGAGACCCAGTACTTC. The chain recombines TRBV7-2 with TRBJ2-5; D unresolved. This CDR3 contains 14 residues. Germline CDR1 SGHTA, CDR2 FQGNSA. Trimming removed 3 bases at V and 2 bases at J, with 10 bases between.

V gene TRBV6-1 combines with J gene TRBJ2-1; 12 bases are a match to TRBD2. The ends lost 4 bases at V and 4 bases at J; junction bases unmatched: 5. This CDR3 has 16 residues. Germline values: CDR1 MNHNS, CDR2 SASEGT. Here the CDR3 DNA reads TGTGCCAGCAGTGGAGGACTAGCGGGGATTTACAATGAGCAGTTCTTC. Its protein product is CASSGGLAGIYNEQFF.

J is TRBJ1-6 and V is TRBV5-5, with 9 positions matching TRBD1. Trimming removed 4 bases from V and 6 bases from J; junction bases left unmatched: 2. The CDR3 sequence is 14 residues long. The germline V gene encodes CDR1 SGHKS and CDR2 YYEKEE (reference sequence). The chain's CDR3 is CASSRTGVNSPLHF. DNA for the CDR3: TGTGCCAGCAGCCGGACAGGGGTTAATTCACCCCTCCACTTT. The complete variable domain, with remaining parts taken from reference TRBV5-5 and TRBJ1-6, reads DAGVTQSPTHLIKTRGQQVTLRCSPISGHKSVSWYQQVLGQGPQFIFQYYEKEERGRGNFPDRFSARQFPNYSSELNVNALLLGDSALYLCASSRTGVNSPLHFGNGTRLTVT.

J is TRBJ2-1 and V is TRBV28; 7 positions agree with TRBD2. V was clipped by 3 bases and J by 1 base; unmatched bases: 9. This CDR3 contains 17 residues. In germline, CDR1 is MDHEN, CDR2 SYDVKM. The CDR3 is CASSFGGEAASYNEQFF. DNA for the CDR3: TGTGCCAGCAGTTTTGGGGGGGAAGCGGCTTCCTACAATGAGCAGTTCTTC.

This clone was detected a few times. V and J are TRBV5-6 and TRBJ1-2, with D maybe TRBD1 (5 bases). This CDR3 comprises 14 residues. CDR1 is SGHDT, CDR2 YYEEEE, per germline. Trimming cost V 0 bases and J 3 bases, with 9 bases left between them. DNA for the CDR3: TGTGCCAGCAGCTTGGGTGCAGGGCACTATGGCTACACCTTC. Protein product: CASSLGAGHYGYTF. Looking up the rest from reference TRBV5-6 and TRBJ1-2 gives the full variable domain: DAGVTQSPTHLIKTRGQQVTLRCSPKSGHDTVSWYQQALGQGPQFIFQYYEEEERQRGNFPDRFSGHQFPNYSSELNVNALLLGDSALYLCASSLGAGHYGYTFGSGTRLTVV.

The CDR3 DNA is TGCGCCAGCAGCCTCGTCGCGGGGGTACAAGAGACCCAGTACTTC. It yields the protein CASSLVAGVQETQYF. This chain joins TRBV5-1 and TRBJ2-5, with 7 nucleotides matching TRBD2. The CDR3 spans 15 residues. Germline V gene data show CDR1 as SGHRS and CDR2 as YFSETQ. The ends lost 4 bases at V and 2 bases at J; junction bases unmatched: 8.

This clone has just a few counts. This rearrangement joins TRBV6-5 to TRBJ1-2; D ambiguous. Trimming stripped 0 bases from V and 8 bases from J, with 10 bases between. CDR3 length equals 13 residues. Germline V gives CDR1 MNHEY, CDR2 SVGAGI. The CDR3 nucleotides read TGTGCCAGCAGTTACTCCTATTCTCTGGGCTACACCTTC. Its translation: CASSYSYSLGYTF.

The rearrangement joins TRBV4-2 to TRBJ2-7; the match to TRBD2 covers 11 bases. J gave up 0 bases and V 0 bases, and 7 bases lay outside the gene matches. The CDR3 runs 18 residues. Germline CDR1 LGHNA, CDR2 YNFKEQ. The CDR3, as DNA: TGTGCCAGCAGCCAAGACTGGTTAGCGGGGGGGAGCTCCTACGAGCAGTACTTC. Residues: CASSQDWLAGGSSYEQYF.

This clone was seen just once. The J gene is TRBJ1-5, the V gene TRBV5-1; tentative D call: TRBD1 (6 bases). The CDR3 runs to 15 residues. V lost 0 bases and J lost 5, with 12 bases in between. Germline V gene data show CDR1 as SGHRS and CDR2 as YFSETQ. CDR3 DNA sequence: TGCGCCAGCAGCTTGGGTACAGGGCGGGATCAGCCCCAGCATTTT. Translated, it gives CASSLGTGRDQPQHF. Filled out from reference TRBV5-1 and TRBJ1-5, the complete variable domain reads KAGVTQTPRYLIKTRGQQVTLSCSPISGHRSVSWYQQTPGQGLQFLFEYFSETQRNKGNFPGRFSGRQFSNSRSEMNVSTLELGDSALYLCASSLGTGRDQPQHFGDGTRLSIL.

This clone was observed a handful of times. The chain recombines TRBV28 with TRBJ1-2, with D possibly being TRBD1 (5 bases). There are 13 residues in the CDR3. Trimming removed 4 bases from V and 6 bases from J, with 12 bases in between. Germline CDR1 and CDR2: MDHEN and SYDVKM. The CDR3 region has the DNA TGTGCCAGCAGTTCTAAGGGGAAACATGGCTACACCTTC. As protein: CASSSKGKHGYTF.

This clone was seen a few times. The CDR3: CASSSGDQPQHF. CDR3 nucleotides: TGTGCCAGCAGTTCAGGGGATCAGCCCCAGCATTTT. This sequence joins TRBV28 and TRBJ1-5; D might be TRBD1 (6 bases). Trimming removed 4 bases from V and 5 bases from J, with 6 bases in between. The CDR3 length is 12 residues. Germline-derived CDR1 and CDR2 are MDHEN and SYDVKM.

The chain links TRBV7-8 to TRBJ2-7, with a possible D match to TRBD1 (5 bases). Trimming left V 4 bases short and J 3 bases short, with 19 bases between. CDR3 length equals 16 residues. In germline, CDR1 is SGHVS, CDR2 FQNEAQ. CDR3 protein: CASSSGRQLSYYEQYF. The CDR3 nucleotides are TGTGCCAGCAGCTCTGGACGACAGCTATCCTACTACGAGCAGTACTTC.